This T cell receptor (beta chain) was obtained from a study of identical twins. Study outcomes and limitations: Fewer insertions marked abundant cord blood beta clonotypes; young adult naive trended weakly, memory not at all.

V dropped 7 bases and J dropped 4; count of bases not matched to a gene: 7. There are 15 residues in the CDR3. Healthy Caucasians made up all donors. This clonotype was recorded at least ten times. Its antigen is undetermined. Template switching created a universal primer site, and the cDNA included unique molecular identifiers. TCRdb fed the 5' RACE reads into MiXCR, producing one record per CDR3 protein. The sample has 500,000 to 600,000 distinct CDR3 sequences; less than 25% are singletons. In addition, the sample was reused for a study of T cells expressing NK-cell markers. From that study: Out of eight donors sequenced, seven tested HCMV-seropositive and the remaining one seronegative.

Sample: CD4+ T cells sorted from blood. The genes are TRBV12-3 or TRBV12-4 and TRBJ2-2, with 9 bases fitting TRBD1. The source of this sequence is a woman aged 18 to 35 in good health. The CDR3 DNA is TGTGCCAGCACCCCACAGGGGGCGCCCACCGGGGAGCTGTTTTTT. Protein: CASTPQGAPTGELFF.